This record concerns one T cell receptor beta chain sequence. The antigen is not known. This entry is derived from a study of PD-1 blockade in mismatch repair-deficient tumors. Study at large: Patients had approximately 13 mismatch repair-deficient cancer types, all previously treated and progressing.

Findings and caveats of the study: Tumor-resident clones, often absent from pretreatment blood, expanded after pembrolizumab and then contracted.

In germline, CDR1 is SGHAT, CDR2 FQNNGV. The CDR3 sequence is 13 residues long. Trimming pared 0 bases from V and 6 bases from J, leaving 5 bases between. Sequenced by immunoSEQ multiplex PCR; TCRdb stores in-frame clones only, minus some. The repertoire has some 120,000 clones, 60% to 85% of them found once; the top ten carry 4% to 6%. Sample: peripheral blood, taken 60 weeks after starting pembrolizumab. The chain uses TRBV11-2 and TRBJ1-4; no firm D call. The TCR sequence derives from an adult with mismatch repair-deficient cancer. CDR3 sequence: CASSLDGYEKLFF. The CDR3 DNA reads as TGTGCCAGCAGCTTAGATGGGTATGAAAAACTGTTTTTT.